This T cell receptor beta chain originates from a study of regulatory and conventional T cells in RAG deficiency. The CDR3 has 13 amino acids. Germline V gives CDR1 MGHDK, CDR2 SYGVNS. Trimming at V came to 7 bases and at J to 2 bases, leaving 5 bases not matched to a gene. Data came from immunoSEQ multiplex PCR; TCRdb stores just in-frame clones and leaves some out. Counted here are around 33,000 clones, 85% to 90% occurring once; the ten biggest clones make up roughly 5.4%. These records were also assigned to another study, of regulatory T cells. As reported in that work: The PCR used 52 TRBV and 13 TRBJ primers.

This sequence was found in a human donor in good health. V usage is TRBV25-1 and J usage is TRBJ2-7; 7 bases line up with TRBD2. Sequenced material: CD8+ T cells sorted from blood. CDR3 nucleotide sequence: TGTGCCAGCACGGGAGGAGGACCCTACGAGCAGTACTTC. It translates to CASTGGGPYEQYF.